This T cell receptor (beta chain) was sequenced for a study of identical twins. General observations from the study: Memory repertoires lacked the insertion deficit that abundant cord blood beta clonotypes showed. When twins shared out-of-frame alpha sequences, those sequences had excess low generation probability.

This clonotype was recorded at least ten times. Its antigen remains unidentified. V trimming: 11 bases; J trimming: 7 bases; junction bases outside the gene matches: 5. This CDR3 has 11 residues. Per germline, CDR1 MDHEN and CDR2 SYDVKM. TCRdb analysed the 5' RACE reads with MiXCR anew, one entry per CDR3 protein. The sample consists of about 220,000 distinct CDR3 sequences, over 5.5% of them appearing once. This sample was also put to use in a study of T cells expressing NK-cell markers. According to that study: Underlying the TCR beta repertoires were sorted CD3+CD56+NKG2C+, CD3+CD56+NKG2C- and CD3+CD56-NKG2C+ T cells. HCMV seropositivity marked most of the eight sequenced donors; one was seronegative.

V and J are TRBV28 and TRBJ2-1; 7 bases fit TRBD2. Sequencing used CD8+ T cells sorted from blood. The source is a woman between 18 and 29 years old in good health. The CDR3 reads CAGGTINEQFF. Here the CDR3 DNA reads TGTGCCGGAGGGACTATTAATGAGCAGTTCTTC.